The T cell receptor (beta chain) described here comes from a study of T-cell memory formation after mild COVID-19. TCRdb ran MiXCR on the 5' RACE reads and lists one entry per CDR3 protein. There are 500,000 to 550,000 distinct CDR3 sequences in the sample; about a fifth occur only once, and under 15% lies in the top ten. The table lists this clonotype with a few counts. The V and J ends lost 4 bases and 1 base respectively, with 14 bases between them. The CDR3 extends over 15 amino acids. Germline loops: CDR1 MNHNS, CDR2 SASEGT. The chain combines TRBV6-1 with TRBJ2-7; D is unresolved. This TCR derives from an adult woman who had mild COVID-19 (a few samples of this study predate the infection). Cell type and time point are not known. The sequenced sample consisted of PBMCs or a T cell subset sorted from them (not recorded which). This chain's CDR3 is CASSGRRSDSYEQYF. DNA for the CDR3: TGTGCCAGCAGTGGCCGGAGAAGCGATTCCTACGAGCAGTACTTC.